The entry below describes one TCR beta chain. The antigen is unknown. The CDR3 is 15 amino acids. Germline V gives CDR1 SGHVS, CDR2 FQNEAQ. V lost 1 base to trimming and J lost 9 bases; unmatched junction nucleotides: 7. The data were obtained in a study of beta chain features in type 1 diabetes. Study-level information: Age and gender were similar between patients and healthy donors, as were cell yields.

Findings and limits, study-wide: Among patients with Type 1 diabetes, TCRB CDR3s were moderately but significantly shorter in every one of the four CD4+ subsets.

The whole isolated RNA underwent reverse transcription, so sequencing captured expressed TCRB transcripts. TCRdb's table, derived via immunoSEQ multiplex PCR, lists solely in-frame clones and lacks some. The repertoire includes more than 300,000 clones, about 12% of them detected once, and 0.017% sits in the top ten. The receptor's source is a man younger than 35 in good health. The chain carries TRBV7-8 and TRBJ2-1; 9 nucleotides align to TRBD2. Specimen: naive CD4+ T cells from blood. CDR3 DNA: TGTGCCAGCAGCTTAGTAGGGACTAGCTTGTCTGAGCAGTTCTTC. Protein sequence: CASSLVGTSLSEQFF.